What follows are 28 T cell receptor beta chains derived from one specimen sequenced in a study of blood T cell repertoires in COVID-19. Clones were read by immunoSEQ multiplex PCR, and TCRdb kept only the in-frame ones, dropping some. The data show over 200,000 clones, 80% seen once. Sequenced material: peripheral blood. The receptor set was obtained from a human donor in a cohort sampled during active COVID-19.

The genes are TRBV4-1 and TRBJ1-5; TRBD1 aligns across 9 bases. Germline loops: CDR1 MGHRA, CDR2 YSYEKL. V was pared by 1 base and J by 6 bases, with 4 bases of the junction left unmatched. This CDR3 is built from 15 residues. The CDR3 protein is CASSQAQGASQPQHF. In nucleotides, the CDR3 is TGCGCCAGCAGCCAAGCACAGGGGGCGAGTCAGCCCCAGCATTTT.

The count of this clone is one. The chain is built from TRBV10-3 and TRBJ2-7, with 8 bases aligning to TRBD1. CDR3 length: 14 amino acids. After removal of 6 bases from V and 0 bases from J, the junction contained 4 bases not matched to a gene. CDR1 and CDR2 from the germline V gene are ENHRY and SYGVKD. The CDR3 DNA sequence: TGTGCCATCAGATCGGACAGGGTCTCCTACGAGCAGTACTTC. It translates to CAIRSDRVSYEQYF.

The chain carries TRBV5-6 and TRBJ1-2, with D tentatively TRBD1 (5 bases). In germline, CDR1 is SGHDT, CDR2 YYEEEE. The V end was cut by 4 bases, the J end by 8 bases, with 15 bases between. The CDR3 spans 13 residues. CDR3 sequence reads: CASSTRDSRGYTF. DNA for the CDR3: TGTGCCAGCAGCACCCGGGACTCAAGGGGCTACACCTTC.

V and J are TRBV5-8 and TRBJ2-7; maybe TRBD2 (6 bases). The CDR3 length is 15 residues. V lost 3 bases, J lost 3 bases, and 16 bases lay in between. Per germline, CDR1 SGHTS and CDR2 YDEGEE. CDR3 sequence reads: CASSWRTNQVYEQYF. CDR3 sequence (DNA): TGTGCCAGCAGCTGGAGGACTAACCAGGTCTACGAGCAGTACTTC.

This sequence joins TRBV5-1 and TRBJ1-4; no clear D gene. Germline V gene lookup returns CDR1 SGHRS and CDR2 YFSETQ. This CDR3 spans 15 amino acids. The V end lost 7 bases, the J end lost 0 bases, and 13 bases lay between the germline ends. The CDR3 DNA is TGCGCCAGCTCGCGAGGGTCATCAACTAATGAAAAACTGTTTTTT. It yields the protein CASSRGSSTNEKLFF.

The rearrangement uses TRBV5-1 and TRBJ1-4; TRBD1 aligns across 7 bases. Looked up from germline, CDR1 is SGHRS and CDR2 is YFSETQ. J gave up 5 bases and V 4 bases, and 5 bases lay outside the gene matches. This CDR3 is 14 amino acids long. CDR3 sequence (DNA): TGCGCCAGCAGCCGAGACAGGGAGAATGAAAAACTGTTTTTT. Its translation: CASSRDRENEKLFF.

The J gene is TRBJ1-6, the V gene TRBV18; D uncertain. Germline V gives CDR1 KGHSH, CDR2 LQKENI. V was shortened by 0 bases and J by 10 bases, with 10 bases between the two germline ends. This CDR3 is 14 amino acids long. The CDR3 here is CASSPPEGGSPLHF. CDR3 DNA sequence: TGTGCCAGCTCACCACCGGAGGGTGGGTCACCCCTCCACTTT. The whole variable domain, filled in from reference TRBV18 and TRBJ1-6, reads NAGVMQNPRHLVRRRGQEARLRCSPMKGHSHVYWYRQLPEEGLKFMVYLQKENIIDESGMPKERFSAEFPKEGPSILRIQQVVRGDSAAYFCASSPPEGGSPLHFGNGTRLTVT.

This clone has only one observation. The rearrangement links TRBV4-1 to TRBJ2-7; no clear D gene. The CDR3 has 13 residues. V shed 4 bases and J shed 5 bases, with 12 bases lying between them. The V gene's germline CDR1 is MGHRA and CDR2 YSYEKL. CDR3 sequence: CASSRANLDEQYF. CDR3 sequence (DNA): TGCGCCAGCAGCCGAGCCAACCTTGACGAGCAGTACTTC.

The chain carries TRBV29-1 and TRBJ2-7, with 8 nucleotides matching TRBD1. The trim removed 5 bases at V and 3 bases at J, leaving 9 bases unmatched. This CDR3 has 14 amino acids. Germline V gene data show CDR1 as SQVTM and CDR2 as ANQGSEA. This CDR3 reads CSVHSTGEDYEQYF. CDR3 bases: TGCAGCGTTCATTCGACAGGGGAGGACTACGAGCAGTACTTC.

This chain connects TRBV30 to TRBJ2-1; 9 bases are a match to TRBD1. V shed 1 base, J shed 7 bases, and the junction held 14 bases outside the gene matches. The CDR3 consists of 17 residues. Germline V lookup: CDR1 GTSNPN, CDR2 SVGIG (reference sequence). The CDR3 coding sequence is TGTGCCTGGAGTGCCTTCGTGGGGACAGGGTTGACGAATGAGCAGTTCTTC. Residues: CAWSAFVGTGLTNEQFF.

The rearrangement joins TRBV5-1 to TRBJ2-2; 9 nucleotides match TRBD1. Trimming cost V 4 bases and J 6 bases; bases outside gene matches: 13. The germline V gene encodes CDR1 SGHRS and CDR2 YFSETQ. The CDR3 is 17 amino acids. The CDR3 here is CASSVKQGAGFSGELFF. CDR3 coding DNA: TGCGCCAGCAGCGTAAAACAGGGGGCCGGTTTTTCCGGGGAGCTGTTTTTT.

The sample holds one count of this clone. The gene calls are TRBV18 and TRBJ1-6; 7 nucleotides match TRBD1. Germline CDR1 and CDR2: KGHSH and LQKENI. The CDR3 is 14 amino acids. V shed 8 bases and J 4 bases; nucleotides not matched to a gene: 5. The CDR3 DNA reads TGTGCCAGCGGACTACAGGGGTATAATTCACCCCTCCACTTT. Its translation: CASGLQGYNSPLHF.

This rearrangement joins TRBV4-3 to TRBJ1-1; 7 bases are shared with TRBD1. V shed 6 bases, J shed 4 bases, and the junction held 17 bases outside the gene matches. This CDR3 is 17 amino acids long. Germline V CDR1 and CDR2: LGHNA, YSLEER. The CDR3 region has the DNA TGCGCCAGCAGATATACCCTGACAGGGCTAGCCGGCACTGAAGCTTTCTTT. Its translation is CASRYTLTGLAGTEAFF.

The genes are TRBV5-1 and TRBJ1-4; the D gene is possibly TRBD1 (6 bases). This CDR3 has 16 residues. CDR1 is SGHRS, CDR2 YFSETQ, per germline. V dropped 5 bases and J dropped 0 bases, with 14 bases sitting between them. CDR3 coding DNA: TGCGCCAGCAGTTCAACAGGGCCGCCAACTAATGAAAAACTGTTTTTT. Translating it yields CASSSTGPPTNEKLFF.

This chain connects TRBV11-3 to TRBJ2-2, with TRBD1 matching 8 bases. The germline V gene has CDR1 SGHNT and CDR2 YENEEA. With V trimmed by 5 bases and J by 7 bases, 9 bases remained unmatched. The CDR3 covers 15 residues. The CDR3 loop is CASSPGWTGNGELFF. The CDR3 bases are TGTGCCAGCAGCCCTGGCTGGACAGGGAACGGGGAGCTGTTTTTT.

With regard to this clone: Other DNA sequences in the same sample also yield this CDR3. The chain joins TRBV27 to TRBJ1-5, with 8 bases fitting TRBD1. The CDR3 length is 15 residues. Germline V gene data show CDR1 as MNHEY and CDR2 as SMNVEV (reference sequence). The junction had 1 base not matched to a gene; V was cut back by 0 bases and J by 3 bases. The CDR3 spells CASSLSTGVNQPQHF. CDR3 sequence (DNA): TGTGCCAGCAGTTTATCGACAGGGGTCAATCAGCCCCAGCATTTT.

The table lists this clone with a few counts. The V and J genes are TRBV6-5 and TRBJ1-5, with D tentatively TRBD1 (5 bases). The CDR3 is 14 residues long. Germline assignment: CDR1 MNHEY and CDR2 SVGAGI. Trimming shortened V by 5 bases and J by 0 bases, and 8 bases separated the two germline ends. Here the CDR3 DNA reads TGTGCCAGCAGTCCCCAGGGTAGCAATCAGCCCCAGCATTTT. Its translation: CASSPQGSNQPQHF.

The rearrangement links TRBV9 to TRBJ2-7; 13 nucleotides line up with TRBD2. Per germline, CDR1 SGDLS and CDR2 YYNGEE. This CDR3 region has 15 residues. Trimming at V came to 4 bases and at J to 0 bases, leaving 1 base not matched to a gene. In nucleotides, the CDR3 is TGTGCCAGCAGCAGGACTAGCGGGAGCTCCTACGAGCAGTACTTC. As protein: CASSRTSGSSYEQYF.

The rearrangement uses TRBV30 and TRBJ1-2; D uncertain. Trimming pared 0 bases from V and 0 bases from J, leaving 5 bases between. Germline assignment: CDR1 GTSNPN and CDR2 SVGIG (reference sequence). The CDR3 length is 13 residues. The CDR3 region is CAWSVQPNYGYTF. CDR3 DNA: TGTGCCTGGAGTGTACAGCCTAACTATGGCTACACCTTC.

This chain joins TRBV7-9 and TRBJ2-1; 7 bases align to TRBD2. The CDR3 spans 13 residues. Looked up from germline, CDR1 is SEHNR and CDR2 is FQNEAQ (reference sequence). Trimming cost V 5 bases and J 5 bases; bases outside gene matches: 3. The CDR3 coding sequence is TGTGCCAGCAGCCCGGGGGGAAACAATGAGCAGTTCTTC. It is translated as CASSPGGNNEQFF.

The chain uses TRBV5-8 and TRBJ1-6; D remains ambiguous. The ends were cut back, 0 bases at V and 7 bases at J, with 14 bases in the middle. CDR3 length: 16 residues. The germline V gene encodes CDR1 SGHTS and CDR2 YDEGEE. Here the CDR3 reads CASSLEGPGGNSPLHF. The CDR3 DNA reads as TGTGCCAGCAGCTTGGAAGGGCCGGGAGGGAATTCACCCCTCCACTTT.

This sequence joins TRBV30 and TRBJ2-7; the match to TRBD1 covers 10 bases. Trimming took 7 bases from V and 0 from J; bases not matched to a gene: 12. The CDR3 is 16 amino acids. Germline V lookup: CDR1 GTSNPN, CDR2 SVGIG (reference sequence). The CDR3 region has the DNA TGTGCCTTGGGAGGCGTCGGGACAGGGGTCTCCTACGAGCAGTACTTC. It yields the protein CALGGVGTGVSYEQYF. Full variable domain (missing parts from reference TRBV30 and TRBJ2-7): SQTIHQWPATLVQPVGSPLSLECTVEGTSNPNLYWYRQAAGRGLQLLFYSVGIGQISSEVPQNLSASRPQDRQFILSSKKLLLSDSGFYLCALGGVGTGVSYEQYFGPGTRLTVT.

This sequence joins TRBV7-2 and TRBJ2-7, with 11 nucleotides matching TRBD2. This CDR3 has 14 residues. The trim removed 5 bases at V and 5 bases at J, leaving 5 bases unmatched. Germline values: CDR1 SGHTA, CDR2 FQGNSA. The CDR3 loop reads CASSPLAGGHEQYF. CDR3 in DNA: TGTGCCAGCAGCCCATTAGCGGGAGGGCACGAGCAGTACTTC.

This chain links TRBV9 with TRBJ2-1, with 7 bases identical to TRBD1. CDR3 length: 17 residues. CDR1 is SGDLS and CDR2 is YYNGEE in the germline V gene. The J segment lost 0 bases and the V segment lost 0 bases, leaving 6 bases of the junction unmatched. The CDR3 loop is CASSVGGGKSSYNEQFF. CDR3 nucleotides: TGTGCCAGCAGCGTAGGAGGGGGCAAGTCCTCCTACAATGAGCAGTTCTTC.

The chain carries TRBV6-5 and TRBJ1-2; D unresolved. V gave up 10 bases and J gave up 4 bases, with 16 bases separating them. This CDR3 is built from 13 residues. Germline loops: CDR1 MNHEY, CDR2 SVGAGI. CDR3 nucleotides: TGTGCCATAAAGGAGGTGGCCGTCTATGGCTACACCTTC. This codes for CAIKEVAVYGYTF.

This clone appeared a single time. The chain has TRBV6-5 and TRBJ1-3, with a weak D call TRBD1 (5 bases). The CDR3 spans 15 residues. The V and J ends lost 8 bases and 0 bases respectively, with 14 bases between them. Germline V gives CDR1 MNHEY, CDR2 SVGAGI. The CDR3, as DNA: TGTGCCAGCTCGCGACAGCCTTACTCTGGAAACACCATATATTTT. It translates to CASSRQPYSGNTIYF.

The chain carries TRBV3-1 (or the pseudogene TRBV3-2) and TRBJ1-1, with D possibly being TRBD1 (5 bases). The CDR3 length is 15 residues. Trimming pared 5 bases from V and 3 bases from J, leaving 16 bases between. Per germline, CDR1 LGHDT and CDR2 YNNKEL (reference sequence). CDR3 in amino acids: CASSFNTRVYTEAFF. For the CDR3, the DNA is TGTGCCAGCAGCTTTAATACCAGGGTTTACACTGAAGCTTTCTTT.

The chain recombines TRBV6-5 with TRBJ1-5, with 7 bases identical to TRBD1. The CDR3 covers 14 residues. With 6 bases clipped from V and 1 base from J, the junction kept 3 bases outside the gene matches. Germline V gene lookup returns CDR1 MNHEY and CDR2 SVGAGI. CDR3 residues: CASSPRGSNQPQHF. The CDR3 coding sequence is TGTGCCAGCAGCCCCAGGGGGAGCAATCAGCCCCAGCATTTT.